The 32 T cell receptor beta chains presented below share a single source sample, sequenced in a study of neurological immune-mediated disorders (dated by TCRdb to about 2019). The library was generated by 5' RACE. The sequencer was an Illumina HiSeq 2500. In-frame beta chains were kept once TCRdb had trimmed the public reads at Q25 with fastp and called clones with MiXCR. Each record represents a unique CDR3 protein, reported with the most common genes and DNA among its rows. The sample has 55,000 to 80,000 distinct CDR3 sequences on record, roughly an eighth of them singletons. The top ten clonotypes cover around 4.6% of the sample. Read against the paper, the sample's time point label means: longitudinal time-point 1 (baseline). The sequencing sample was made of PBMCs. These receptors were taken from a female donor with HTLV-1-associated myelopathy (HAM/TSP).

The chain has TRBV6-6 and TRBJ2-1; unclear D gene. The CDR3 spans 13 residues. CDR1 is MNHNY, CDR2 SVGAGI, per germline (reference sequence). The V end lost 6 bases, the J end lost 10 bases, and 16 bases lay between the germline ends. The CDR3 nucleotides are TGTGCCAGCAGACGATCGGTCCAAAAGGAGCAGTTCTTC. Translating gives CASRRSVQKEQFF.

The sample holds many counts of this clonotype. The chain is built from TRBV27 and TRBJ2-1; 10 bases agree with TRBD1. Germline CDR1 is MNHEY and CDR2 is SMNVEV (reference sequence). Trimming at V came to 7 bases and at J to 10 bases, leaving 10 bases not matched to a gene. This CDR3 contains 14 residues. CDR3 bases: TGTGCCAGCATCCTCGACCGGGACAGGGGAGAGCAGTTCTTC. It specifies CASILDRDRGEQFF.

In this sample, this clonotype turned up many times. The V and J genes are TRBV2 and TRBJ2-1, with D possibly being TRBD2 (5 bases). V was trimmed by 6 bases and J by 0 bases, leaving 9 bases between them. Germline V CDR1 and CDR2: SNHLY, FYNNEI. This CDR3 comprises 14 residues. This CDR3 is CASRRRSSYNEQFF. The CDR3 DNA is TGTGCCAGCAGGAGGAGGAGCTCCTACAATGAGCAGTTCTTC. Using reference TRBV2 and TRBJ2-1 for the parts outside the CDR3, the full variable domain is EPEVTQTPSHQVTQMGQEVILRCVPISNHLYFYWYRQILGQKVEFLVSFYNNEISEKSEIFDDQFSVERPDGSNFTLKIRSTKLEDSAMYFCASRRRSSYNEQFFGPGTRLTVL.

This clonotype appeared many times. CDR3 bases: TGCAGTGCTAGAGGGACAGGGGGAGTACAAGCTTTCTTT. This sequence encodes CSARGTGGVQAFF. V and J are TRBV20-1 and TRBJ1-1; 10 nucleotides line up with TRBD1. Germline V CDR1 and CDR2: DFQATT, SNEGSKA (reference sequence). The CDR3 has 13 residues. V gave up 1 base and J gave up 9 bases; unmatched junction bases: 5.

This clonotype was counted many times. In DNA, the CDR3 is TGTGCCAGCAGTTTTTCCAGGGCTCCCCAGCATTTT. Translating gives CASSFSRAPQHF. This sequence joins TRBV12-3 or TRBV12-4 and TRBJ1-5, with D perhaps matching TRBD1 (5 bases). V lost 3 bases to trimming and J lost 10 bases, with 10 bases between them. CDR3 length: 12 residues.

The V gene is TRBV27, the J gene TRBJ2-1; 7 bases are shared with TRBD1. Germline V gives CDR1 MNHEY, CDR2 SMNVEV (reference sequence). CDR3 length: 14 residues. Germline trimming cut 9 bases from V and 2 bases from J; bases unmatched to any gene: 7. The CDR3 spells CASTTGSPYNEQFF. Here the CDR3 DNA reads TGTGCCAGTACGACAGGGTCTCCCTACAATGAGCAGTTCTTC.

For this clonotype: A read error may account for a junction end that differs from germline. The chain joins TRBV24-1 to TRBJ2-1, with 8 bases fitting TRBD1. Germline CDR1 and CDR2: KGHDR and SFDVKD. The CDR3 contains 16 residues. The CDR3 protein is CATSERGQVAYNEQFF. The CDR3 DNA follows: TGTGCCACCAGTGAAAGGGGACAGGTAGCCTACAATGAACAGTTCTTC.

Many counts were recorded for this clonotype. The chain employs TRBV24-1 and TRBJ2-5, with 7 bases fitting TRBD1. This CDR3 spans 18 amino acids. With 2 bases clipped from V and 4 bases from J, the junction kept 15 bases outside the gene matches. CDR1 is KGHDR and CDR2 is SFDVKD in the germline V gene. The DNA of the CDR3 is TGTGCCACCAGTGATTCTCGTACCGGGACAGCCCTCCGAGAGACCCAGTACTTC. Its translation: CATSDSRTGTALRETQYF.

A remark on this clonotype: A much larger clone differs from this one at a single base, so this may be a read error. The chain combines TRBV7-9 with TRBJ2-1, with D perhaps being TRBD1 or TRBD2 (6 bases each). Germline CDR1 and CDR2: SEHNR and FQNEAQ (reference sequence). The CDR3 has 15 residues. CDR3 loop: CVSRSGGPSYNEQFF. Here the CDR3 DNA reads TGTGTCAGCAGGTCCGGGGGCCCCTCCTACAATGAGCAGTTCTTC.

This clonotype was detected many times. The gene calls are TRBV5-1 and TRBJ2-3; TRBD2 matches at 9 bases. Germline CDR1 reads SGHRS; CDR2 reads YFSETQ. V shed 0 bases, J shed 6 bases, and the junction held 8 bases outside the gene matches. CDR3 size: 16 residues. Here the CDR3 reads CASSLVLAGSADTQYF. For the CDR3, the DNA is TGCGCCAGCAGCTTGGTTCTAGCGGGGTCTGCGGATACGCAGTATTTT.

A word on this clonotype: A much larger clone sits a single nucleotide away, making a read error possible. Written as DNA, the CDR3 is TGTGCCAGCAGTGACCGTTTCAGGAGCCAAGAGACCCAGTACTTC. Its translation: CASSDRFRSQETQYF. V and J are TRBV2 and TRBJ2-5, with unresolved D. Germline assignment: CDR1 SNHLY and CDR2 FYNNEI. The CDR3 sequence is 15 residues long. Deletions cut 3 bases from V and 1 base from J, with 12 bases between.

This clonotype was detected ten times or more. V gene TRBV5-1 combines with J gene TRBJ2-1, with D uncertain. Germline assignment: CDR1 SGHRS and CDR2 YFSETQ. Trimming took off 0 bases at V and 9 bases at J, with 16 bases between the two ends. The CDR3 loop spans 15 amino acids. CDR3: CASSLENPVMGEQFF. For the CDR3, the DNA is TGCGCCAGCAGCTTGGAGAACCCTGTCATGGGTGAGCAGTTCTTC.

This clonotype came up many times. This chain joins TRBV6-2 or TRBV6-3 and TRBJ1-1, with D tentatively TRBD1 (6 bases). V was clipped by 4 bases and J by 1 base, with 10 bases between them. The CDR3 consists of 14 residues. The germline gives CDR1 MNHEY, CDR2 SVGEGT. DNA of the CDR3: TGTGCCAGCAGTTCTCTGACAGGGAACACTGAAGCTTTCTTT. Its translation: CASSSLTGNTEAFF.

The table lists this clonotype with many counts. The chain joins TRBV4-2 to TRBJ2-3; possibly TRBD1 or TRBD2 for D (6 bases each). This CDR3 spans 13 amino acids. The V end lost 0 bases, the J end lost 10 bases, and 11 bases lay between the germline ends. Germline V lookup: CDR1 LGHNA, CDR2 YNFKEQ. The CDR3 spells CASSQEGGRSQYF. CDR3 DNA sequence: TGTGCCAGCAGCCAAGAAGGGGGGCGTTCGCAGTATTTT.

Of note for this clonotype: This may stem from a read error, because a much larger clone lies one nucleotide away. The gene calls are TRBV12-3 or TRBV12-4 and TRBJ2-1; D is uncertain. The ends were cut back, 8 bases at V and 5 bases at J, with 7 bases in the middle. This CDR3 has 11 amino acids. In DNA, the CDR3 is TGTGCCAGCTGTTCAAACAATGAGCAGTTCTTC. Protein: CASCSNNEQFF.

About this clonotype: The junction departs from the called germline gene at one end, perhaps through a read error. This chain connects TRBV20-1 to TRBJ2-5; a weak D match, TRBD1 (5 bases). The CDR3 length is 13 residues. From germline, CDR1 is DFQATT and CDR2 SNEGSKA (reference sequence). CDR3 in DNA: TGCAGTGCTGCTGACAGAGATAAAGAGAACCAGTACTTC. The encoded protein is CSAADRDKENQYF.

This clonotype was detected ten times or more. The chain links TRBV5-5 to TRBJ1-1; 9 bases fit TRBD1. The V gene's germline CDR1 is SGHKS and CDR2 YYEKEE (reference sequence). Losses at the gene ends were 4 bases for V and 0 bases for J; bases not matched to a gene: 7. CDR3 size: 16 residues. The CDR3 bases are TGTGCCAGCAGCCGCAACAGGGGGCATATGAACACTGAAGCTTTCTTT. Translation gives CASSRNRGHMNTEAFF.

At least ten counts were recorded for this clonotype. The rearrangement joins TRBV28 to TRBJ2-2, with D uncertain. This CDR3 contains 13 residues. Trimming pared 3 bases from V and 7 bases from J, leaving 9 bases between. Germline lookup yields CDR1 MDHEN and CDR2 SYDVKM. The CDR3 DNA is TGTGCCAGCAGTTTTGGGCAAATCGGGGAGCTGTTTTTT. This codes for CASSFGQIGELFF.

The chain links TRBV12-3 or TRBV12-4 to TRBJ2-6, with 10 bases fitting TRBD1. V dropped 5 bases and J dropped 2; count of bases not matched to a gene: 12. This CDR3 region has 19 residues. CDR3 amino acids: CASSLDRGRQGAGANVLTF. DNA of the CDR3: TGTGCCAGCAGTCTCGACAGGGGGCGTCAGGGTGCTGGGGCCAACGTCCTGACTTTC.

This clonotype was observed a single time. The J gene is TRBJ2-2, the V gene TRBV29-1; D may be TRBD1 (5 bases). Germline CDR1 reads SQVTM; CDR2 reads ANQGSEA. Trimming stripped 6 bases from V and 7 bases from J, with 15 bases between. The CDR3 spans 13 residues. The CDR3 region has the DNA TGCAGCGTGACCAGGGTTATTAGCGGGGAGCTGTTTTTT. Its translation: CSVTRVISGELFF.

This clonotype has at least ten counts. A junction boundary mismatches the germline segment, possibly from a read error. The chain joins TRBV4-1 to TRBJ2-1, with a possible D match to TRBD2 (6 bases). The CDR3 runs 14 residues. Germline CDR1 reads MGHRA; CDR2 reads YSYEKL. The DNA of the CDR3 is TGCGCCAGCAGCCAAGATCAAAACGGGGGTTTAGCTCTCTTC. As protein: CASSQDQNGGLALF.

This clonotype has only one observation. The CDR3: CASSPGQVGEYF. The CDR3 DNA sequence: TGTGCCAGCTCACCCGGACAGGTTGGGGAGTACTTC. The chain couples TRBV18 to TRBJ2-7, with TRBD1 identical over 7 bases. The CDR3 spans 12 residues. Losses at the gene ends were 3 bases for V and 11 bases for J; bases not matched to a gene: 7. Germline loops: CDR1 KGHSH, CDR2 LQKENI.

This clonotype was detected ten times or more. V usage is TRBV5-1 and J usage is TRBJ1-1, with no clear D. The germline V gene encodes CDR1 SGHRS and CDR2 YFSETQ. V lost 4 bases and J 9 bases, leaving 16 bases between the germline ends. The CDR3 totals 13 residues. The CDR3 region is CASSPDPSEQAFF. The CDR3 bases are TGCGCCAGCAGCCCAGACCCTTCTGAGCAAGCTTTCTTT.

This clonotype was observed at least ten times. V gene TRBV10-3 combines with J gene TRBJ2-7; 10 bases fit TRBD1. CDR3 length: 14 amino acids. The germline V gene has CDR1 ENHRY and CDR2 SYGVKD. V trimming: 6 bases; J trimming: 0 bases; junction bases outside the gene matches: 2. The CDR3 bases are TGTGCCATCAGGGGGACAGGGGACTCCTACGAGCAGTACTTC. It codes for CAIRGTGDSYEQYF.

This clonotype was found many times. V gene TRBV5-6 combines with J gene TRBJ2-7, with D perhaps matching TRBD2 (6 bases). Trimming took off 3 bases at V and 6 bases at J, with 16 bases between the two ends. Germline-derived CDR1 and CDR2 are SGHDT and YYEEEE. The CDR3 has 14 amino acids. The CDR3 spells CASSWGSGWSEQYF. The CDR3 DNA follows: TGTGCCAGCAGCTGGGGGAGCGGGTGGAGCGAGCAGTACTTC.

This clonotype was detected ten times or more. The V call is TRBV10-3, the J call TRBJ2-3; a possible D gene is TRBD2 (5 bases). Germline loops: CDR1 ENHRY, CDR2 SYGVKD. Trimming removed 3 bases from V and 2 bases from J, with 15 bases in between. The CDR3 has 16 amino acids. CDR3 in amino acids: CAISDGRGGYTDTQYF. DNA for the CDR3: TGTGCCATCAGTGACGGCAGAGGCGGGTACACAGATACGCAGTATTTT.

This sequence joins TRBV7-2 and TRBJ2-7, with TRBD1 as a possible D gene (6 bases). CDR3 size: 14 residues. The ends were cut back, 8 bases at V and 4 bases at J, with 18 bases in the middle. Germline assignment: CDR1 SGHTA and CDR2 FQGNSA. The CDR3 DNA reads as TGTGCCAGCGTTTCTAGCAGGGGCCCTTACGAGCAGTACTTC. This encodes CASVSSRGPYEQYF.

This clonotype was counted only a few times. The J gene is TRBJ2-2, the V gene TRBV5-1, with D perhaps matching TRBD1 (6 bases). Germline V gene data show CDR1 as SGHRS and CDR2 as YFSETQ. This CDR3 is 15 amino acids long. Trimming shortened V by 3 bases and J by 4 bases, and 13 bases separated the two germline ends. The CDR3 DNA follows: TGCGCCAGCAGCTACGAAACAGGGATCACCGGGGAGCTGTTTTTT. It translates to CASSYETGITGELFF. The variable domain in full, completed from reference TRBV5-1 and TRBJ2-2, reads KAGVTQTPRYLIKTRGQQVTLSCSPISGHRSVSWYQQTPGQGLQFLFEYFSETQRNKGNFPGRFSGRQFSNSRSEMNVSTLELGDSALYLCASSYETGITGELFFGEGSRLTVL.

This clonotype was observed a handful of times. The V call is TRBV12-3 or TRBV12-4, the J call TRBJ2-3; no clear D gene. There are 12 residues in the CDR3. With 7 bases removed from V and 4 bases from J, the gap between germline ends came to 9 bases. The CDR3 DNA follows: TGTGCCAGCACCAAATACGCAGATACGCAGTATTTT. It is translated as CASTKYADTQYF.

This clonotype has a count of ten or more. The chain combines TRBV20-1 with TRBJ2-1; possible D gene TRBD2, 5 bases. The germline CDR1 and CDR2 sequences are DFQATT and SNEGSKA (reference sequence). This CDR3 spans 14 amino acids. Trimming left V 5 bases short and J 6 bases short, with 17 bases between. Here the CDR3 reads CSAPRVDTANEQFF. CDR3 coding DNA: TGCAGTGCTCCGAGGGTCGACACGGCCAATGAGCAGTTCTTC.

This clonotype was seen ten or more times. The DNA for the CDR3 is TGTGCCAGCAGTCTCTCTCGACTAGCGGGGTTGAGCGACGAGCAGTACTTC. It codes for CASSLSRLAGLSDEQYF. The chain joins TRBV28 to TRBJ2-7, with 11 bases identical to TRBD2. The length of the CDR3 is 17 residues. With 5 bases clipped from V and 5 bases from J, the junction kept 14 bases outside the gene matches. Germline V gives CDR1 MDHEN, CDR2 SYDVKM.

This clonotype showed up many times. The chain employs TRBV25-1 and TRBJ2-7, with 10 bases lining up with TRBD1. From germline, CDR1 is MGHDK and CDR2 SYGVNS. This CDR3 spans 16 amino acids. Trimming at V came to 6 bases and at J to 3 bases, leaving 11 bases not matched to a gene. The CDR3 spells CASSEHGTGVLYEQYF. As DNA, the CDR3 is TGTGCCAGCAGCGAGCACGGGACAGGGGTCCTCTACGAGCAGTACTTC.